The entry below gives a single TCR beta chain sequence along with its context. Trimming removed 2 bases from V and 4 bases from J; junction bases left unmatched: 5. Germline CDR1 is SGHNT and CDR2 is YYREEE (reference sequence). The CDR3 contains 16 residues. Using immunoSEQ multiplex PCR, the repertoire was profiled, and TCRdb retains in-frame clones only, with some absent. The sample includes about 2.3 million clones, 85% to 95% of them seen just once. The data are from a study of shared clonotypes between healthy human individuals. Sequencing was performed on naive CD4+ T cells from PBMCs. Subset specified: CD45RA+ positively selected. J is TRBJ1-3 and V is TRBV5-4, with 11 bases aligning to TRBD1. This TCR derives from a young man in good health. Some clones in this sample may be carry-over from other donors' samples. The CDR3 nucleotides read TGTGCCAGCAGCTTAGGACAGGGGGCGAGCGGAAACACCATATATTTT. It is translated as CASSLGQGASGNTIYF. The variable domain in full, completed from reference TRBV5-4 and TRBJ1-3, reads ETGVTQSPTHLIKTRGQQVTLRCSSQSGHNTVSWYQQALGQGPQFIFQYYREEENGRGNFPPRFSGLQFPNYSSELNVNALELDDSALYLCASSLGQGASGNTIYFGEGSWLTVV.